This T cell receptor beta chain emerged from a study of PD-L1 blockade in urothelial cancer. On the study more broadly: Dosed intravenously at 1,200 mg every 3 weeks, atezolizumab was initiated by patients in the mid-2010s. Blood was evaluated 3 weeks (second dose) and 6 weeks after therapy began. General study results and limits: Better survival was predicted by below-median pretreatment blood TCR clonality.

CDR3 length: 12 residues. The J segment lost 6 bases and the V segment lost 6 bases, leaving 4 bases of the junction unmatched. The V gene's germline CDR1 is SQVTM and CDR2 ANQGSEA. Spiking each PCR with synthetic TCR analog templates was performed. TCRdb's table, derived via immunoSEQ multiplex PCR, lists solely in-frame clones and lacks some. The table has about 52,000 clones, 75% to 90% seen once. Regarding this clone: Its cognate antigen is unknown.

The material was PBMCs, obtained around atezolizumab (anti-PD-L1) treatment. The receptor's source is a middle-aged man with urothelial cancer. The chain has TRBV29-1 and TRBJ2-2; 7 bases match TRBD2. In nucleotides, the CDR3 is TGCAGCGTCGGACTAGTAGCCGGGGAGCTGTTTTTT. It yields the protein CSVGLVAGELFF.